This TCR beta chain was captured by sequencing in a study of beta chain features in type 1 diabetes. CD4+ naive, central memory, regulatory and stem cell-like memory cells were sorted via CD45RO/CCR7/CD25/CD127/CD95/CD27. Whole-study findings and limits: A closer apparent resemblance between naive, central memory and Treg TCRB repertoires was seen in patients than in healthy donors.

Every isolated RNA sample was fully reverse transcribed, so sequencing captured expressed TCRB transcripts. Naive, central memory and regulatory T cell samples produced a mean of roughly 3.8 million reads. TCRdb keeps only in-frame clones here, not all; method: immunoSEQ multiplex PCR. The data contain 850,000 to 900,000 clones, about a sixth of them singletons. The germline CDR1 and CDR2 sequences are LGHNA and YSLEER. The CDR3 runs to 16 residues. The V end was cut by 0 bases, the J end by 8 bases, with 16 bases between. Comment on this clone: The antigen remains undetermined.

The source is a woman younger than 35 in good health. Material for sequencing was naive CD4+ T cells from blood. The chain joins TRBV4-3 to TRBJ1-4; D possibly corresponds to TRBD1 (5 bases). The DNA of the CDR3 is TGCGCCAGCAGCCAAGATGCTCCCAGGGCGGGGGAAAAACTGTTTTTT. This gives the protein CASSQDAPRAGEKLFF.